This TCR beta chain stems from a study of post-analysis software for immune sequencing data. Study details: As for disease course, relapsing-remitting, secondary progressive and progressive-relapsing multiple sclerosis were all included. Findings of the study overall: About 5 TRBV segments appeared more often in patients than in controls, and TRBV5-6, TRBV5-1 and TRBV20-1 were among these.

This clonotype showed up just a few times. The antigen remains undetermined. Unique molecular identifiers were carried by the TCR beta cDNA libraries. TCRdb processed the PCR reads anew with MiXCR; each CDR3 protein has one entry. The table lists hundreds of thousands of distinct CDR3 sequences, about 53% of them singletons. V gave up 6 bases and J gave up 0 bases; unmatched junction bases: 11. This CDR3 region has 16 residues. Germline V gene sequence: CDR1 MNHEY, CDR2 SVGAGI. This sequence was found in a girl between 10 and 17 years old with multiple sclerosis. The sequencing input was blood. J is TRBJ2-7 and V is TRBV6-5, with 7 positions matching TRBD2. The CDR3 DNA is TGTGCCAGCAGGGGAGGGCGTTTTTCGAGCTCCTACGAGCAGTACTTC. Translated: CASRGGRFSSSYEQYF.